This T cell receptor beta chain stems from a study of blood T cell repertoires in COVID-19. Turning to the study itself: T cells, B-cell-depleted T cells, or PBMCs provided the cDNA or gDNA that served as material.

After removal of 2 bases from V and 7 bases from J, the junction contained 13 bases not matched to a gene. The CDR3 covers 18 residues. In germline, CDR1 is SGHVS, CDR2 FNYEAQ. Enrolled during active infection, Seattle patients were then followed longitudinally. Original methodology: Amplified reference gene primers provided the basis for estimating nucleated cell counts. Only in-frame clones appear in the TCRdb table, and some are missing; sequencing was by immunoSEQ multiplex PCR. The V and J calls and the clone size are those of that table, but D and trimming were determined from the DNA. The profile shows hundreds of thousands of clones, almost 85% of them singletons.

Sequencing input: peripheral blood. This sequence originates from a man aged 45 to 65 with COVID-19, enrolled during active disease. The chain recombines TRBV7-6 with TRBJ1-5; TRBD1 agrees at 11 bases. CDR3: CASSLLSGQGGIGQPQHF. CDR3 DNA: TGTGCCAGCAGCTTACTCTCGGGACAGGGGGGGATAGGGCAGCCCCAGCATTTT.